These 18 T cell receptor beta chains were all obtained from the same sample, sequenced in a study of cytomegalovirus exposure and HLA in healthy donors. The study ran its PCR with 60 Vbeta and 13 Jbeta primers. Method: immunoSEQ multiplex PCR; TCRdb's copy keeps in-frame clones and lacks some. The sample yields 200,000 to 250,000 clones, less than 85% seen once. The sample consisted of PBMCs. These receptors were collected from a young man in good health and CMV-seronegative.

The gene calls are TRBV30 and TRBJ1-1, with 8 bases that match TRBD1. CDR3 length: 13 residues. Germline CDR1 is GTSNPN and CDR2 is SVGIG (reference sequence). J lost 1 base, V lost 7 bases, and 5 bases had no gene match. The CDR3 protein is CALTGVRNTEAFF. Here the CDR3 DNA reads TGTGCCTTGACAGGGGTGAGGAACACTGAAGCTTTCTTT.

The chain links TRBV7-3 to TRBJ2-1; 7 positions agree with TRBD2. J was trimmed by 7 bases and V by 8 bases; bases with no gene match: 14. This CDR3 is 15 amino acids long. CDR1 SGHTA and CDR2 FQGTGA come from the germline V gene. CDR3 nucleotide sequence: TGTGCCAGCTCCCAGGGCGCGGGAGTTATTAATGAGCAGTTCTTC. Translated: CASSQGAGVINEQFF.

This clone was counted only a few times. The chain carries TRBV7-2 and TRBJ2-3; D may be TRBD1 (5 bases). The CDR3 totals 15 residues. Germline CDR1 reads SGHTA; CDR2 reads FQGNSA. V was trimmed by 2 bases and J by 0 bases, leaving 9 bases between them. In DNA, the CDR3 is TGTGCCAGCAGCTTATTCCCAGGGAGCACAGATACGCAGTATTTT. This codes for CASSLFPGSTDTQYF.

The chain combines TRBV28 with TRBJ2-7, with 9 positions matching TRBD1. Germline V gives CDR1 MDHEN, CDR2 SYDVKM. The CDR3 extends over 14 amino acids. J was trimmed by 7 bases and V by 5 bases; bases with no gene match: 9. CDR3 protein: CASSRGTGLREQYF. The CDR3 bases are TGTGCCAGCAGTAGAGGGACAGGGTTGAGGGAGCAGTACTTC.

V usage is TRBV30 and J usage is TRBJ2-1; TRBD2 is a possible D gene (6 bases). The V gene lost 0 bases and the J gene lost 3 bases, with 9 bases spanning the gap. Per germline, CDR1 GTSNPN and CDR2 SVGIG (reference sequence). The CDR3 totals 14 residues. CDR3 residues: CAWSVGSGYNEQFF. The CDR3 nucleotides read TGTGCCTGGAGTGTCGGTAGCGGCTACAATGAGCAGTTCTTC.

The chain joins TRBV30 to TRBJ1-1; maybe TRBD1 (6 bases). The V and J ends lost 4 bases and 7 bases respectively, with 10 bases between them. Per germline, CDR1 GTSNPN and CDR2 SVGIG (reference sequence). The CDR3 length is 11 residues. CDR3 residues: CAWTGDGEAFF. CDR3 nucleotide sequence: TGTGCCTGGACAGGGGATGGTGAAGCTTTCTTT.

The J gene is TRBJ2-5, the V gene TRBV7-3; 8 bases are a match to TRBD2. This CDR3 spans 14 amino acids. Germline-derived CDR1 and CDR2 are SGHTA and FQGTGA. V lost 4 bases, J lost 2 bases, and 3 bases stayed unmatched. In nucleotides, the CDR3 is TGTGCCAGCAGCTCGGGACTAGAACAAGAGACCCAGTACTTC. Protein: CASSSGLEQETQYF.

This chain connects TRBV5-5 to TRBJ2-7; TRBD1 matches 7 bases. The CDR3 totals 13 residues. Germline CDR1 and CDR2: SGHKS and YYEKEE (reference sequence). The J segment lost 3 bases and the V segment lost 4 bases, leaving 4 bases of the junction unmatched. The CDR3 sequence: CASSPGQVYEQYF. CDR3 DNA sequence: TGTGCCAGCAGCCCCGGACAGGTCTACGAGCAGTACTTC.

J is TRBJ2-1 and V is TRBV4-1, with 7 bases lining up with TRBD2. With 3 bases clipped from V and 12 bases from J, the junction kept 14 bases outside the gene matches. Looked up from germline, CDR1 is MGHRA and CDR2 is YSYEKL. The CDR3 is 15 residues long. The CDR3 DNA follows: TGCGCCAGCAGCCAGGTGGTGGGAGGGGACCGAGGGCAGTTCTTC. Residues: CASSQVVGGDRGQFF.

The genes are TRBV4-1 and TRBJ2-1; perhaps TRBD1 as D (6 bases). Germline V gene data show CDR1 as MGHRA and CDR2 as YSYEKL. There are 13 residues in the CDR3. The V and J ends lost 4 bases and 5 bases respectively, with 9 bases between them. This CDR3 is CASSLGANNEQFF. The CDR3 DNA follows: TGCGCCAGCAGCCTGGGGGCAAACAATGAGCAGTTCTTC.

The sample holds a few counts of this clone. V and J are TRBV11-3 and TRBJ2-1; TRBD2 is a possible D gene (5 bases). CDR1 SGHNT and CDR2 YENEEA come from the germline V gene. The ends were cut back, 2 bases at V and 8 bases at J, with 19 bases in the middle. The CDR3 is 16 residues long. Here the CDR3 reads CASSLYEGLGVHEQFF. The CDR3 DNA sequence: TGTGCCAGCAGCTTATACGAGGGCCTGGGTGTGCATGAGCAGTTCTTC.

This clone has just a few counts. This chain connects TRBV9 to TRBJ1-1; TRBD1 aligns across 9 bases. The V gene's germline CDR1 is SGDLS and CDR2 YYNGEE. The ends lost 4 bases at V and 1 base at J; junction bases unmatched: 5. CDR3 length: 15 residues. The CDR3 nucleotides are TGTGCCAGCAGCCCCGGACAGGGGAGGAACACTGAAGCTTTCTTT. Protein sequence: CASSPGQGRNTEAFF.

The V and J genes are TRBV27 and TRBJ1-1; 7 bases fit TRBD1. Germline assignment: CDR1 MNHEY and CDR2 SMNVEV (reference sequence). The V and J ends lost 6 bases and 4 bases, in that order; junction bases with no gene match: 2. The CDR3 extends over 12 amino acids. This CDR3 is CASRQGITEAFF. For the CDR3, the DNA is TGTGCCAGCAGACAGGGGATCACTGAAGCTTTCTTT.

This sequence joins TRBV5-1 and TRBJ1-5, with 7 bases lining up with TRBD1. The CDR3 is 15 residues long. V lost 0 bases and J lost 3; bases outside the gene matches: 3. Germline loops: CDR1 SGHRS, CDR2 YFSETQ. CDR3 region: CASSLEGGHNQPQHF. The DNA of the CDR3 is TGCGCCAGCAGCTTGGAAGGGGGCCACAATCAGCCCCAGCATTTT.

The chain couples TRBV6-1 to TRBJ2-3, with D tentatively TRBD2 (6 bases). V was trimmed by 3 bases and J by 1 base, leaving 11 bases between them. Germline V gene sequence: CDR1 MNHNS, CDR2 SASEGT. The CDR3 length is 15 residues. The CDR3 sequence: CASSERLEGTDTQYF. The CDR3 coding sequence is TGTGCCAGCAGTGAGAGACTAGAAGGCACAGATACGCAGTATTTT.

The chain has TRBV6-5 and TRBJ2-7, with TRBD1 matching 11 bases. Germline V gene data show CDR1 as MNHEY and CDR2 as SVGAGI. This CDR3 has 15 residues. J lost 4 bases, V lost 0 bases, and 2 bases had no gene match. CDR3 loop: CASSYSGTGGYEQYF. CDR3 DNA sequence: TGTGCCAGCAGTTACTCTGGGACAGGGGGTTACGAGCAGTACTTC.

The DNA for the CDR3 is TGTGCCAGCAGTTATTTACAGGGATCCGAGCAGTACTTC. Its translation is CASSYLQGSEQYF. The chain employs TRBV27 and TRBJ2-7; tentative D call: TRBD1 (6 bases). With 4 bases removed from V and 6 bases from J, the gap between germline ends came to 13 bases. CDR3 length equals 13 residues. Germline lookup yields CDR1 MNHEY and CDR2 SMNVEV (reference sequence).

This chain uses TRBV6-5 with TRBJ1-2, with 7 nucleotides matching TRBD1. The CDR3 sequence is 13 residues long. V shed 6 bases and J 4 bases; nucleotides not matched to a gene: 5. Germline CDR1 MNHEY, CDR2 SVGAGI. In DNA, the CDR3 is TGTGCCAGCAGCCCAGGGGGTAGCTATGGCTACACCTTC. Amino acids: CASSPGGSYGYTF.